Sequencing of this T cell receptor (beta chain) was carried out in a study of CXCR3-negative and CXCR3-positive naive CD8 T cells. Points from the study as a whole: Greater hydrophobicity was found in TRB CDR3s of CXCR3-positive naive cells than of CXCR3-negative naive cells.

5' RACE that incorporated UMI labels was used to prepare the TRB cDNA libraries. TCRdb reprocessed the 5' RACE reads, keeping one entry per CDR3 protein, no DNA. Its table lists about 120,000 distinct CDR3 sequences. Notes on this clonotype: The antigen is unknown.

Material: naive CXCR3+ CD8+ T cells from blood. Stated subset: CD45RO-CCR7+CD27+CD95- naive CD8+ T cells expressing CXCR3 (TNR3+). The clonotype comes from a human donor in good health. Some clones in this sample may be carry-over from other donors' samples.

The CDR3 spells CAWSHRFYGYTF. This sequence joins TRBV30 and TRBJ1-2; TCRdb's D gene call, TRBD1, goes unchecked for lack of DNA. Germline CDR1 reads GTSNPN; CDR2 reads SVGIG (reference sequence). The CDR3 loop spans 12 amino acids.